In this sample, the clone carrying this TCR beta chain turned up a few times. No antigen is known for it. These data come from a study of PD-1 blockade in classical Hodgkin lymphoma. Produced via immunoSEQ multiplex PCR; TCRdb's table is partial and in-frame only. Altogether approximately 70,000 clones are present, over 90% being singletons, with the ten largest covering roughly 2.6%. Study-wide findings and caveats: Reports indicated that newly diagnosed patients had lower baseline TCR diversity than healthy donors did. The drivers behind the repertoire differences, possibly disease activity or prior therapy, remain undefined.

Time point specified: newly diagnosed, previously untreated cHL patient sample. Untreated, newly diagnosed classical Hodgkin lymphoma PBMCs served for comparison. Sample: peripheral blood mononuclear cells (PBMCs). This clonotype was obtained from a human donor with classical Hodgkin lymphoma.

The CDR3: CASGLTGTNSPLHF. The CDR3 nucleotides read TGTGCTAGTGGTTTGACAGGGACTAATTCACCCCTCCACTTT. The rearrangement uses TRBV12-5 and TRBJ1-6; weak D call: TRBD1 (6 bases). Germline assignment: CDR1 LGHNT and CDR2 FRNRAP. Trimming removed 2 bases at V and 6 bases at J, with 8 bases between. There are 14 residues in the CDR3.